Listed below are T cell receptor beta chains from one sample, sequenced in a study of blood T cells in healthy people across ages. TCRdb used MiXCR to reprocess the 5' RACE reads, holding one entry per CDR3 protein. The sample contains around 280,000 distinct CDR3 sequences, 25% to 30% of which appear only once. The source material was blood. Receptor source: a woman between 65 and 79 years old in good health. CDR3s include the opening cysteine and the closing phenylalanine or tryptophan. D genes are given only for firm matches. Rows may omit the clone size; those that give it use once, few, many or a size class.

d_call j_call clone_size v_call cdr3_aa cdr3_nt
TRBD1 TRBJ2-3 NA TRBV7-2 CASSHGTGGRTDTQYF TGTGCCAGCAGCCACGGGACAGGAGGTCGCACAGATACGCAGTATTTT
NA TRBJ2-3 few TRBV10-3 CAISKTGEGSDTQYF TGTGCCATCAGTAAGACTGGGGAAGGATCAGATACGCAGTATTTT
NA TRBJ1-3 NA TRBV7-9 CASSLTPGTGNTIYF TGTGCCAGCAGTCTGACGCCTGGTACTGGAAACACCATATATTTT
NA TRBJ1-6 NA TRBV29-1 CSVQQGRNSPLHF TGCAGCGTCCAACAGGGACGGAATTCACCCCTCCACTTT
NA TRBJ2-6 once TRBV5-1 CASSFEGSGANVLTF TGCGCCAGCAGCTTCGAGGGGAGTGGGGCCAACGTCCTGACTTTC
TRBD1 TRBJ2-3 many TRBV7-6 CASSLTGTASTDTQYF TGTGCCAGCAGCTTGACAGGGACGGCTAGCACAGATACGCAGTATTTT
TRBD2 TRBJ2-2 NA TRBV5-5 CASSSPSGRPGELFF TGTGCCAGCAGCTCCCCTAGCGGGAGACCCGGGGAGCTGTTTTTT
NA TRBJ2-3 few TRBV20-1 CSARLGSSDTQYF TGCAGTGCTAGACTCGGGAGCTCAGATACGCAGTATTTT
NA TRBJ2-2 NA TRBV11-2 CASSQLLRRALNTGELFF TGTGCCAGCAGCCAACTACTACGGAGGGCCCTGAACACCGGGGAGCTGTTTTTT
TRBD1 TRBJ2-7 NA TRBV7-2 CASSRNPDRAYEQYF TGTGCCAGCAGCCGAAACCCCGACAGGGCCTACGAGCAGTACTTC
NA TRBJ2-2 NA TRBV9 CASSPGAANTGELFF TGTGCCAGCAGCCCGGGGGCCGCGAACACCGGGGAGCTGTTTTTT
NA TRBJ2-7 many TRBV28 CASQLDAGSSYEQYF TGTGCCAGCCAATTGGATGCAGGGAGTTCCTACGAGCAGTACTTC
TRBD2 TRBJ2-7 many TRBV20-1 CSAEIIKSGSYEQYF TGCAGCGCTGAGATTATTAAAAGCGGGAGTTACGAGCAGTACTTC
TRBD2 TRBJ2-7 NA TRBV5-1 CASSLETSGYEQYF TGCGCCAGCAGCTTGGAGACTAGCGGCTACGAGCAGTACTTC
NA TRBJ2-6 few TRBV15 CATSRDHSGTGANVLTF TGTGCCACCAGCAGAGATCACTCAGGCACTGGGGCCAACGTCCTGACTTTC
TRBD2 TRBJ2-5 many TRBV25-1 CASSHTASGNGETQYF TGTGCCAGCAGTCACACGGCTAGCGGGAACGGAGAGACCCAGTACTTC
NA TRBJ2-7 NA TRBV27 CASSLRAGQLYEQYF TGTGCCAGCAGCCTTCGAGCGGGACAGTTATACGAGCAGTACTTC
TRBD2 TRBJ2-7 NA TRBV2 CASMPSGSPSYEQYF TGTGCCAGCATGCCCAGCGGGAGTCCGTCCTACGAGCAGTACTTC
NA TRBJ2-4 few TRBV20-1 CSAITVAAPKNIQYF TGCAGTGCTATCACGGTGGCAGCCCCGAAAAACATTCAGTACTTC
TRBD2 TRBJ2-7 NA TRBV9 CASSASGLAASYEQYF TGTGCCAGCAGCGCCTCGGGACTAGCGGCCAGCTACGAGCAGTACTTC
NA TRBJ2-1 few TRBV19 CASKLEGAYNEQFF TGTGCCAGTAAGTTGGAGGGAGCCTACAATGAGCAGTTCTTC
NA TRBJ2-7 few TRBV21-1 CASYADTGQGATYEQYF TGTGCCAGCTATGCCGATACGGGACAGGGGGCAACCTACGAGCAGTACTTC
TRBD2 TRBJ2-1 NA TRBV5-6 CASSLNAAGDEQFF TGTGCCAGCAGCTTGAACGCGGCGGGGGATGAGCAGTTCTTC
NA TRBJ1-6 few TRBV6-5 CASSRELNSPLHF TGTGCCAGCAGTAGAGAGCTTAATTCACCCCTCCACTTT
TRBD1 TRBJ1-4 NA TRBV7-9 CASSLPSTGGVVKLFF TGTGCCAGCAGCTTACCATCCACAGGGGGAGTAGTGAAACTGTTTTTT
TRBD1 TRBJ1-2 NA TRBV28 CASSPGTGKGGYTF TGTGCCAGCAGTCCCGGGACAGGGAAAGGTGGCTACACCTTC
NA TRBJ2-3 NA TRBV7-3 CASSRGGQNTDTQYF TGTGCCAGCAGCCGTGGAGGACAGAACACAGATACGCAGTATTTT
NA TRBJ2-5 NA TRBV3-1 CASREDRGSQETQYF TGTGCCAGCAGGGAGGACAGAGGATCCCAAGAGACCCAGTACTTC
NA TRBJ1-4 NA TRBV7-2 CASSLEGGNGKLFF TGTGCCAGCAGCTTAGAAGGGGGTAATGGAAAACTGTTTTTT
TRBD2 TRBJ2-7 few TRBV20-1 CSAPKQTSGNHEQYF TGCAGTGCCCCCAAACAGACTAGCGGGAACCACGAGCAGTACTTC
NA TRBJ1-6 NA TRBV12-3/TRBV12-4 CASSLGSSYNSPLHF TGTGCCAGCAGTTTGGGGAGCTCCTATAATTCACCCCTCCACTTT
NA TRBJ2-7 NA TRBV6-2/TRBV6-3 CASSSTGTGGYEQYF TGTGCCAGCAGTTCGACCGGGACTGGAGGATACGAGCAGTACTTC
TRBD1 TRBJ2-7 few TRBV6-6 CASSTTGTGAEQYF TGTGCCAGCAGTACAACCGGGACAGGGGCCGAGCAGTACTTC
NA TRBJ1-5 NA TRBV6-5 CASYRLGSNQPQHF TGTGCCAGCTACAGACTGGGCTCAAATCAGCCCCAGCATTTT
TRBD2 TRBJ2-7 NA TRBV29-1 CSVVARLAGPYEQYF TGCAGCGTTGTAGCCCGTCTAGCGGGACCCTACGAGCAGTACTTC
NA TRBJ2-7 NA TRBV28 CASSLRYSSYEQYF TGTGCCAGCAGTTTGAGGTACAGCTCCTACGAGCAGTACTTC
NA TRBJ2-7 NA TRBV28 CASSLYRSSYEQYF TGTGCCAGCAGTTTATACCGGAGCTCCTACGAGCAGTACTTC
TRBD2 TRBJ2-3 few TRBV7-9 CAGSLVAGGADTQYF TGTGCCGGCAGCTTAGTGGCGGGAGGTGCAGATACGCAGTATTTT
NA TRBJ2-7 few TRBV27 CASGRQAGYEQYF TGTGCCAGCGGCCGACAGGCGGGCTACGAGCAGTACTTC
NA TRBJ1-6 many TRBV12-3/TRBV12-4 CASSPGTSGSPLHF TGTGCCAGCAGTCCCGGGACCTCGGGTTCACCCCTCCACTTT
NA TRBJ2-5 NA TRBV29-1 CSVEEGQETQYF TGCAGCGTTGAAGAAGGGCAAGAGACCCAGTACTTC
NA TRBJ2-2 NA TRBV2 CASSPKRATRGTGELFF TGTGCCAGCAGCCCCAAGCGGGCTACCCGCGGCACCGGGGAGCTGTTTTTT
NA TRBJ2-2 many TRBV28 CASGRLPTGELFF TGTGCCAGCGGGAGACTACCCACCGGGGAGCTGTTTTTT
NA TRBJ2-3 NA TRBV7-6 CASSAGTADTQYF TGTGCCAGCAGCGCCGGGACTGCAGATACGCAGTATTTT
NA TRBJ2-7 NA TRBV28 CASSDRKPSYEQYF TGTGCCAGCAGCGACAGGAAGCCCTCCTACGAGCAGTACTTC
NA TRBJ2-5 NA TRBV3-1 CASSQGGGAETQYF TGTGCCAGCAGCCAAGGTGGGGGCGCGGAGACCCAGTACTTC
NA TRBJ2-2 many TRBV25-1 CASSDYTGHLTGELFF TGTGCCAGCAGTGACTACACGGGACACCTCACCGGGGAGCTGTTTTTT
NA TRBJ1-2 few TRBV6-5 CASSYGRDANYGYTF TGTGCCAGCAGTTATGGAAGGGACGCCAACTATGGCTACACCTTC
NA TRBJ2-7 NA TRBV5-1 CASSLAGQSVYEQYF TGCGCCAGCAGCTTGGCAGGACAGTCCGTCTACGAGCAGTACTTC
NA TRBJ1-4 NA TRBV15 CATSRDFVEKLFF TGTGCCACCAGCAGAGACTTTGTTGAAAAACTGTTTTTT
TRBD1 TRBJ2-1 NA TRBV11-2 CASSLQGQGGNEQFF TGTGCCAGCAGCTTACAGGGACAGGGGGGGAATGAGCAGTTCTTC
NA TRBJ1-1 many TRBV6-2/TRBV6-3 CASSKGGAEAFF TGTGCCAGCAGTAAGGGAGGGGCTGAAGCTTTCTTT